This is a list of T cell receptor beta chains from one sample in a study of CD8 T cells in ankylosing spondylitis. TCRdb re-called the 5' RACE reads with MiXCR, one entry per CDR3 protein. The sample carries approximately 400,000 distinct CDR3 sequences, roughly 26% recorded once. Sample: blood, either unsorted or a sorted T cell fraction (not recorded which). These receptors came from a male donor with ankylosing spondylitis. Both conserved end residues are part of each CDR3. D genes are given only for firm matches. Rows give clone size only sometimes, using once, few, many, or a class for an expanded clone.

clone_size	d_call	v_call	j_call	cdr3_aa	cdr3_nt
-	-	TRBV18	TRBJ2-7	CASSPIDMGYEQYF	TGTGCCAGCTCACCCATCGATATGGGTTACGAGCAGTACTTC
-	TRBD2	TRBV20-1	TRBJ2-3	CSARDPGTRPDTQYF	TGCAGTGCTAGAGATCCCGGGACTAGGCCAGATACGCAGTATTTT
few	-	TRBV6-1	TRBJ2-7	CASADFSVELRYEQYF	TGTGCCAGTGCGGACTTCAGCGTCGAGTTGCGATACGAGCAGTACTTC
-	TRBD1	TRBV7-9	TRBJ2-7	CASSPGDRGGDEQYF	TGTGCCAGCAGCCCGGGGGACAGGGGAGGCGACGAGCAGTACTTC
few	TRBD1	TRBV29-1	TRBJ2-3	CSVEGGGQGVYTQYF	TGCAGCGTTGAAGGGGGAGGACAGGGTGTGTATACGCAGTATTTT
few	TRBD1	TRBV7-9	TRBJ2-1	CASSPTGARYNEQFF	TGTGCCAGCAGCCCTACAGGGGCTCGCTACAATGAGCAGTTCTTC
many	-	TRBV4-1	TRBJ2-4	CASITNIQYF	TGCGCCAGCATAACAAACATTCAGTACTTC
-	TRBD1	TRBV3-1	TRBJ1-2	CASSHNRGLYGYTF	TGTGCCAGCAGCCACAACAGGGGTCTCTATGGCTACACCTTC
-	TRBD2	TRBV7-2	TRBJ2-1	CASSLASASGYNEQFF	TGTGCCAGCAGCTTAGCCTCGGCTAGCGGGTACAATGAGCAGTTCTTC
-	-	TRBV5-6	TRBJ1-1	CASSFRSVGTEAFF	TGTGCCAGCAGCTTTAGGAGTGTGGGGACTGAAGCTTTCTTT
few	-	TRBV20-1	TRBJ1-1	CSAAGQKTEAFF	TGCAGTGCTGCGGGACAAAAGACTGAAGCTTTCTTT
once	-	TRBV5-4	TRBJ2-5	CASSREIQETQYF	TGTGCCAGCAGCCGAGAGATCCAAGAGACCCAGTACTTC
-	-	TRBV7-8	TRBJ2-3	CASSGMRWATSGDTQYF	TGTGCCAGCAGCGGCATGAGGTGGGCCACCTCCGGAGATACGCAGTATTTT
once	TRBD2	TRBV20-1	TRBJ2-3	CSASPRLSGRAADTQYF	TGCAGTGCTAGCCCCAGACTAAGCGGGAGGGCCGCAGATACGCAGTATTTT
many	TRBD2	TRBV14	TRBJ2-1	CASSPIDASGTYEQFF	TGTGCCAGCAGCCCCATCGATGCTAGCGGGACCTATGAGCAGTTCTTC
-	-	TRBV11-2	TRBJ2-1	CASIFSGSSYNEQFF	TGTGCCAGCATCTTTAGCGGAAGCTCCTACAATGAGCAGTTCTTC
few	TRBD2	TRBV7-2	TRBJ2-3	CASSRSGSGADTQYF	TGTGCCAGCAGCCGAAGCGGGAGTGGCGCAGATACGCAGTATTTT
few	-	TRBV24-1	TRBJ2-1	CATSDTSGSSYNEQFF	TGTGCCACCAGTGATACGAGCGGTAGCTCCTACAATGAGCAGTTCTTC
few	TRBD1	TRBV29-1	TRBJ1-2	CSAPGTGLGYTF	TGCAGCGCCCCGGGGACAGGCCTCGGCTACACCTTC
-	-	TRBV3-1	TRBJ2-4	CASSQDRHIQYF	TGTGCCAGCAGCCAAGATCGGCACATTCAGTACTTC
-	-	TRBV7-2	TRBJ2-5	CASSVRGHIGETQYF	TGTGCCAGCAGCGTAAGGGGCCATATAGGAGAGACCCAGTACTTC
few	-	TRBV5-1	TRBJ2-3	CASSLGLLRTDTQYF	TGCGCCAGCAGCTTGGGTCTGTTGCGCACAGATACGCAGTATTTT
-	-	TRBV29-1	TRBJ2-3	CSRTEGDTQYF	TGCAGCCGTACCGAGGGAGATACGCAGTATTTT